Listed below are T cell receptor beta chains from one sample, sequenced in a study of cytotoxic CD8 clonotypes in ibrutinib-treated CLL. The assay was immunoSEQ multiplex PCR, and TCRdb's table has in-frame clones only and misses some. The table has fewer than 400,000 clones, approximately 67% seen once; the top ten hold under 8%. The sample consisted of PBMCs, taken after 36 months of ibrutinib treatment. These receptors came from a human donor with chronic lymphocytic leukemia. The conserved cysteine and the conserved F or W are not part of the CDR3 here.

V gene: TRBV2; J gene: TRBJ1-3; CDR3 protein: ASSGAVGNTIY
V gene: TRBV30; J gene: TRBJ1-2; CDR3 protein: AWSGQGDGYT
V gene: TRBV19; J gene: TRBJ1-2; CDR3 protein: ASSISGASYGYT
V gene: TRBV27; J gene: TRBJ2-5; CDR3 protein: ASSPGGQAGRSQY
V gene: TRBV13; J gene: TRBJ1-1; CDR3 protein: ASSQLWAEAF
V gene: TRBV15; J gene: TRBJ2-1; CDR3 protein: ATSRLAGDVYNEQF
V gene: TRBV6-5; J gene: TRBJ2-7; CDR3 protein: ASSYSQGAYEQY
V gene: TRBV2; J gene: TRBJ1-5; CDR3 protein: ASSDGASNQPQH
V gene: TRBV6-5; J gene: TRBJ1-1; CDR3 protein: ASSYLENTEAF
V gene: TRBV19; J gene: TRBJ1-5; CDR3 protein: ASRETGGSQPQH
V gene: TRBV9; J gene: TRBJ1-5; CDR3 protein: ASSVTSDSNQPQH
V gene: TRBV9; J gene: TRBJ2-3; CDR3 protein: ASSVVASGTMGTDTQY
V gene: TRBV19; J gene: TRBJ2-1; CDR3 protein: ASSTLNNIEQF
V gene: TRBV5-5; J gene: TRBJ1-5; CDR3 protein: ASSFTGTGQPQH
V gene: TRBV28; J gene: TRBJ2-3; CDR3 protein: ASSGNRGLIDTQY
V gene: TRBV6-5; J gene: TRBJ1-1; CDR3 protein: ASSLLGGMNTEAF
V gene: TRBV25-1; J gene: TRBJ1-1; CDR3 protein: ASSAPGVNTEAF
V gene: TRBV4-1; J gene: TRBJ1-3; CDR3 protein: ASSQDEGGGFGNTIY
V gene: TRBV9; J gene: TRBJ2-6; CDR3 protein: ASSVRQGGANVLT
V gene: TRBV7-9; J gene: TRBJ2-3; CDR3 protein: ALGPSTQY
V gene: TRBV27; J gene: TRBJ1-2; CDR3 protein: ASSFRGLYGYT
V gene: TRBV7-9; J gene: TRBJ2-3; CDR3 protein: ASSLGTGPIDTQY
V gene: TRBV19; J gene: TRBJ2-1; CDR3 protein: ASSPAHRGSYNEQF
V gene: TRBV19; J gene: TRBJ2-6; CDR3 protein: ASSSGTVNSGANVLT